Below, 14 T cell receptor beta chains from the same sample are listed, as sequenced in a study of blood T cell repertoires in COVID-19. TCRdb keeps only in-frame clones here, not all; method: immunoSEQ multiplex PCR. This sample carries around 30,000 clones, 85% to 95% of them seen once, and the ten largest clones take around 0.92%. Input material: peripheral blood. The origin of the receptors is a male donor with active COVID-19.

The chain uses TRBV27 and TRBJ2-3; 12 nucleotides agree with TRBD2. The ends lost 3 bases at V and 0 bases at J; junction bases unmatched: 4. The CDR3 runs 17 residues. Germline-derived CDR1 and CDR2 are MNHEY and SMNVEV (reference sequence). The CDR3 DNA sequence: TGTGCCAGCAGTTTCAGACTAGCGGGGGCTAGCACAGATACGCAGTATTTT. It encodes CASSFRLAGASTDTQYF.

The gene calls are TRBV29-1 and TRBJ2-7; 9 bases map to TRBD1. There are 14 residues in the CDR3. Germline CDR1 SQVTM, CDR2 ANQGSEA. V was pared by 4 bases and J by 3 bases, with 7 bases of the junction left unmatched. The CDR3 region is CSVAPDRGGYEQYF. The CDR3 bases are TGCAGCGTTGCCCCGGACAGGGGTGGCTACGAGCAGTACTTC.

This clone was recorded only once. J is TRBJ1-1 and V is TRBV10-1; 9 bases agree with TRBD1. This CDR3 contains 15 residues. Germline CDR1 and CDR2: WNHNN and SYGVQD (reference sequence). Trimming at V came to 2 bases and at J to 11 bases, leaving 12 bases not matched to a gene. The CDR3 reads CASSERTGVLGRAFF. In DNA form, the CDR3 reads TGCGCCAGCAGTGAGCGGACAGGGGTCCTCGGGCGGGCTTTCTTT.

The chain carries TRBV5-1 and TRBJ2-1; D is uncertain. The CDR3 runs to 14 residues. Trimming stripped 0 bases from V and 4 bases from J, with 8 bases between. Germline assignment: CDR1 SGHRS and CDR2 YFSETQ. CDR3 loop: CASSLDYRYNEQFF. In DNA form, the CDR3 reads TGCGCCAGCAGCTTGGATTACAGATACAATGAGCAGTTCTTC.

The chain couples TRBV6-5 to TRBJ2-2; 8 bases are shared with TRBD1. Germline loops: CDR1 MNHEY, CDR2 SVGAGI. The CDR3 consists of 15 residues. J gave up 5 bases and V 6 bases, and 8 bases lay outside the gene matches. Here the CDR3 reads CASSLDRGQTGELFF. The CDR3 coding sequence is TGTGCCAGCAGCCTTGACAGGGGACAGACCGGGGAGCTGTTTTTT.

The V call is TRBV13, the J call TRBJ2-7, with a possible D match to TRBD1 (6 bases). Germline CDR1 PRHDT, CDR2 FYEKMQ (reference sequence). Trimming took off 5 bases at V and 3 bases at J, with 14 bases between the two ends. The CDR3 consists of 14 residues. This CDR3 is CASSASPQGYEQYF. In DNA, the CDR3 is TGTGCCAGCAGCGCAAGCCCACAGGGCTACGAGCAGTACTTC.

This CDR3 reads CASSSSGSTDTQYF. As DNA, the CDR3 is TGTGCCAGCAGCTCCTCGGGGAGCACAGATACGCAGTATTTT. V usage is TRBV5-4 and J usage is TRBJ2-3; weak D call: TRBD2 (5 bases). Deletions cut 3 bases from V and 0 bases from J, with 8 bases between. The germline V gene encodes CDR1 SGHNT and CDR2 YYREEE (reference sequence). This CDR3 has 14 residues.

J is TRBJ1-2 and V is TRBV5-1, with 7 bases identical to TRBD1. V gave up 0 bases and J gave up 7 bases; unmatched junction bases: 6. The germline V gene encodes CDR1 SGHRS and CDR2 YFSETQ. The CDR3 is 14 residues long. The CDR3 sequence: CASSLGQGESGYTF. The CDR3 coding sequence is TGCGCCAGCAGCTTGGGGCAGGGGGAAAGTGGCTACACCTTC.

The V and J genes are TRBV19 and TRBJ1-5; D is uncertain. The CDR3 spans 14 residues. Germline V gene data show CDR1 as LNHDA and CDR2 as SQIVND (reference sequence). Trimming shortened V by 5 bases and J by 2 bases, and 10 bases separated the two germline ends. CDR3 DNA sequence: TGTGCCAGTAGTTCTATCGGGGGCAATCAGCCCCAGCATTTT. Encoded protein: CASSSIGGNQPQHF.

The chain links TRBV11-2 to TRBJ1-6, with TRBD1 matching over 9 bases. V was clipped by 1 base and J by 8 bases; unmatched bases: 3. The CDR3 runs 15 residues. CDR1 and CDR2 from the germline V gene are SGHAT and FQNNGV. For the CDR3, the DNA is TGTGCCAGCAGCTTAGGGGACAGGGCCTATTCACCCCTCCACTTT. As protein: CASSLGDRAYSPLHF.

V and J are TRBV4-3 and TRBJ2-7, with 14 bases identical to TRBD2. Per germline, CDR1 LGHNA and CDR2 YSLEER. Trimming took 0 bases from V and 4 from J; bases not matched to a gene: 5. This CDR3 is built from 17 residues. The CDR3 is CASSQETGTSGGYEQYF. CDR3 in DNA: TGCGCCAGCAGCCAAGAGACCGGGACTAGCGGGGGTTACGAGCAGTACTTC.

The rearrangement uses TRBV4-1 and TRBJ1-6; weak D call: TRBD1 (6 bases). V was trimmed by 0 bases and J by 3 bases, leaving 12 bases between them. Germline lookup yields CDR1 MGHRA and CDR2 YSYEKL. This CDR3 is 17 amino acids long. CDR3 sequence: CASSQDDGQLYNSPLHF. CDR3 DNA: TGCGCCAGCAGCCAAGACGATGGACAGCTCTATAATTCACCCCTCCACTTT.

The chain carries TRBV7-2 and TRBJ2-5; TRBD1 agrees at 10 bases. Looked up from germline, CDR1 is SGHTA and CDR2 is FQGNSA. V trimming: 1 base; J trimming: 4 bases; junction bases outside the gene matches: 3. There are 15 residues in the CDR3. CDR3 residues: CASSLGTGGTETQYF. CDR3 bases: TGTGCCAGCAGCTTAGGGACAGGGGGGACAGAGACCCAGTACTTC.

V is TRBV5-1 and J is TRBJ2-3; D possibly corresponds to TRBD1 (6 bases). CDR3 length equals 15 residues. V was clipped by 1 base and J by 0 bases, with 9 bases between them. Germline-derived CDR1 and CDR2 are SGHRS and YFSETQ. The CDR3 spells CASSLPGVSTDTQYF. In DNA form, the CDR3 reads TGCGCCAGCAGCTTGCCAGGGGTAAGCACAGATACGCAGTATTTT.